This T cell receptor (beta chain) was recorded in a study of T-cell reconstitution after alpha-beta-depleted transplantation in children. Study observations and caveats: About two months after transplant, alpha-beta T cells reportedly came from several hundred expanded graft clones. Among T cells one year after transplant, newly produced cells accounted for most counts and diversity.

The library targeted TCRbeta and was prepared with unique molecular identifiers. TCRdb ran MiXCR on the PCR reads and lists one entry per CDR3 protein. The table shows 450,000 to 600,000 distinct CDR3 sequences, with roughly a tenth occurring only once. The CDR3 is made up of 13 amino acids. V lost 3 bases, J lost 3 bases, and 8 bases lay in between. This clonotype was counted at least ten times. Its antigen is not known. The sequence was obtained from a child aged 2 to 15 with inherited bone marrow failure, due to receive a stem cell transplant. The sample was PBMCs, taken before TCRalphabeta/CD19-depleted stem cell transplant. The chain links TRBV12-3 or TRBV12-4 to TRBJ1-1; D perhaps matches TRBD1 (6 bases). This chain's CDR3 is CASSFGQYTEAFF. In DNA, the CDR3 is TGTGCCAGCAGTTTCGGACAGTACACTGAAGCTTTCTTT.